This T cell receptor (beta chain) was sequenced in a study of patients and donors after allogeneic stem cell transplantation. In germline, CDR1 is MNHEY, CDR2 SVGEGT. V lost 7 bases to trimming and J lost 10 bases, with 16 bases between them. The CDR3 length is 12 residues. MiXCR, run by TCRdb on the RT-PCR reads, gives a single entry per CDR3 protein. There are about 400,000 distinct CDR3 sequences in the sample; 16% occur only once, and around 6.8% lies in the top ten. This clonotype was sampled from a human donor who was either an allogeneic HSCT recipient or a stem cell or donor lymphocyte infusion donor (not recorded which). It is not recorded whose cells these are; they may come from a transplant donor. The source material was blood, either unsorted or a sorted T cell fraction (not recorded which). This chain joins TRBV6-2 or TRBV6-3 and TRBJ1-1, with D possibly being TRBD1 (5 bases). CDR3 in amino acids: CASNRGLSAAFF. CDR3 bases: TGTGCCAGCAATAGGGGACTCTCTGCAGCTTTCTTT.